The rows below give T cell receptor beta chains drawn from one sample of a study of blood T cells in healthy people across ages. Using its own MiXCR run on the 5' RACE reads, TCRdb lists one record per CDR3 protein. The sample lists about a million distinct CDR3 sequences, around 48% occurring once. Sequences were obtained from blood. These receptors were collected from a young man in good health. CDR3s include the opening cysteine and the closing phenylalanine or tryptophan. The D gene is left open where the match is weak. Where a row states a size, it is once, few, many or the class of an expanded clone; other rows omit it.

>TRBV4-1|many|TRBD2|14|TRBJ2-3
TGTGCCAGCAGCCCAGCGGGGGGGACAGATACGCAGTATTTT
CASSPAGGTDTQYF
>TRBV27|.|TRBD1|12|TRBJ1-1
TGTGCCAGCAGCCAAACAGGGGCGGGAGCTTTCTTT
CASSQTGAGAFF
>TRBV27|few|TRBD2|16|TRBJ2-1
TGTGCCAGCAGTTTTGGCGGGGGAGGGATTTACAATGAGCAGTTCTTC
CASSFGGGGIYNEQFF
>TRBV20-1|.|TRBD1|14|TRBJ1-1
TGCAGTGCTAGAGGGACAGGGGGAAACACTGAAGCTTTCTTT
CSARGTGGNTEAFF
>TRBV20-1|.|TRBD2|15|TRBJ2-5
TGCAGTGTTAGAGATCGGCTAGCGGGGAGGGAGACCCAGTACTTC
CSVRDRLAGRETQYF
>TRBV20-1|.|TRBD1|18|TRBJ1-6
TGCAGTGCCCCGACCGGAGGGCAGGGGGCTTCCTATAATTCACCCCTCCACTTT
CSAPTGGQGASYNSPLHF
>TRBV12-3/TRBV12-4|.|.|16|TRBJ2-7
TGTGCCAGCAGCAGCCTCGGGACGGACAGCTCCTACGAGCAGTACTTC
CASSSLGTDSSYEQYF
>TRBV27|few|TRBD2|14|TRBJ2-3
TGTGCCAGCAGTTCCTCGGGGGGGTCAGATACGCAGTATTTT
CASSSSGGSDTQYF
>TRBV4-3|.|TRBD2|16|TRBJ2-1
TGCGCCGGCAGCCAAGAAAGCGGGCTAGCGGAATATGAGCAGTTCTTC
CAGSQESGLAEYEQFF
>TRBV4-3|.|TRBD1|14|TRBJ1-1
TGCGCCAGCAGCCGAGGCAGGGGGGACACTGAAGCTTTCTTT
CASSRGRGDTEAFF
>TRBV6-1|once|.|13|TRBJ1-1
TGTGCCAGCAGTGAAGGGCATTACACTGAAGCTTTCTTT
CASSEGHYTEAFF
>TRBV7-9|few|.|15|TRBJ2-3
TGTGCCAGCAGCCCTAGTCGGCAGAACACAGATACGCAGTATTTT
CASSPSRQNTDTQYF
>TRBV4-1|.|.|15|TRBJ2-1
TGCGCCAGCAGCCAAGACACCCAAGTCTGGGATGAGCAGTTCTTC
CASSQDTQVWDEQFF
>TRBV3-1|.|.|15|TRBJ2-7
TGTGCCAGCAGCCAAGGTCCGGAATCGAACTACGAGCAGTACTTC
CASSQGPESNYEQYF
>TRBV5-1|few|.|14|TRBJ2-1
TGCGCCAGCAGCTCGCCGGCGCGAGAGGATGAGCAGTTCTTC
CASSSPAREDEQFF
>TRBV29-1|few|TRBD1|13|TRBJ2-7
TGCAGCGTTGATCAAGGCAGGGGGTACGAGCAGTACTTC
CSVDQGRGYEQYF
>TRBV24-1|.|TRBD1|17|TRBJ1-2
TGTGCCACCGGTCATCCGGGACAGGGGGAAGGAAACTATGGCTACACCTTC
CATGHPGQGEGNYGYTF
>TRBV7-2|few|TRBD2|14|TRBJ2-3
TGTGCCAGCAGTGTTAGCGGGGGGGCGGATACGCAGTATTTT
CASSVSGGADTQYF
>TRBV5-1|.|.|13|TRBJ1-2
TGCGCCAGCAGCTTGGATGGGGAGTCGGGCTACACCTTC
CASSLDGESGYTF
>TRBV20-1|.|.|15|TRBJ2-7
TGCAGTGCTAGAGATCGGGCACGGAAACACGGGGAGCAGTACTTC
CSARDRARKHGEQYF
>TRBV5-1|many|TRBD2|14|TRBJ2-5
TGCGCCAGCAGCGTTAGCGGGGGACAAGAGACCCAGTACTTC
CASSVSGGQETQYF
>TRBV9|.|.|14|TRBJ1-2
TGTGCCAGCAGCGTAGGCCCAGAGGACTATGGCTACACCTTC
CASSVGPEDYGYTF
>TRBV9|.|.|15|TRBJ1-4
TGTGCCAGCAGCGCACAGCGGGGTGCGAATGAAAAACTGTTTTTT
CASSAQRGANEKLFF
>TRBV7-9|.|TRBD2|17|TRBJ2-7
TGTGCCAGCAGTTTCCCGGGAGCGGGGGGCGCTGACTACGAGCAGTACTTC
CASSFPGAGGADYEQYF
>TRBV5-1|.|.|15|TRBJ1-1
TGCGCCAGCAGCTCCCTTATGGGGGAGAACACTGAAGCTTTCTTT
CASSSLMGENTEAFF
>TRBV24-1|.|TRBD2|19|TRBJ2-7
TGTGCCACCAGTGATTCCCCTGGGACTAGCGGGAGTTCCTACAATGAGCAGTACTTC
CATSDSPGTSGSSYNEQYF
>TRBV20-1|.|TRBD2|14|TRBJ2-3
TGCAGTGCTAGGCCTGGGACTAGGGTGGATACGCAGTATTTT
CSARPGTRVDTQYF
>TRBV20-1|.|TRBD1|14|TRBJ2-7
TGCAGTGCTACTCAAGGGACAGGAGTGTCCGAGCAGTACTTC
CSATQGTGVSEQYF